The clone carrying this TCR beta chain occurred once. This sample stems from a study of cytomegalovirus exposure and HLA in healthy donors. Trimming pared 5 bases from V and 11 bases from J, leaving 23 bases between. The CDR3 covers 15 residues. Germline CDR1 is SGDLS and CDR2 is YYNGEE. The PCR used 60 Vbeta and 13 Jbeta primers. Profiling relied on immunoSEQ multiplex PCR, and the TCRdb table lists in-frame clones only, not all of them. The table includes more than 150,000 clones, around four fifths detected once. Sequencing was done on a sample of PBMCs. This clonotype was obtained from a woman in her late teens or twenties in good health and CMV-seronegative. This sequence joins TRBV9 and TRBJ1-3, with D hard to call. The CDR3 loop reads CASSYTDTVGIAIYF. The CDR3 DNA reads TGTGCCAGCAGTTATACAGACACCGTCGGGATAGCCATATATTTT.